This paragraph reports one TCR beta chain. This record comes from a study of cytomegalovirus exposure and HLA in healthy donors. This CDR3 has 14 residues. V dropped 7 bases and J dropped 0 bases, with 12 bases sitting between them. From germline, CDR1 is LNHDA and CDR2 SQIVND (reference sequence). 13 Jbeta primers and 60 Vbeta primers were used for the PCR. Clones were sequenced by immunoSEQ multiplex PCR, and TCRdb holds only the in-frame ones, with some missing. The repertoire holds about 240,000 clones, with 82% as singletons. This receptor was taken from a woman in her thirties or forties in good health and CMV-seropositive. The chain joins TRBV19 to TRBJ1-1; maybe TRBD1 (5 bases). Sequencing was carried out using PBMCs. The CDR3 DNA reads as TGTGCCAGTATCGGGGGTGTTATGAACACTGAAGCTTTCTTT. Translating it yields CASIGGVMNTEAFF. Using reference TRBV19 and TRBJ1-1 for the parts outside the CDR3, the full variable domain is DGGITQSPKYLFRKEGQNVTLSCEQNLNHDAMYWYRQDPGQGLRLIYYSQIVNDFQKGDIAEGYSVSREKKESFPLTVTSAQKNPTAFYLCASIGGVMNTEAFFGQGTRLTVV.